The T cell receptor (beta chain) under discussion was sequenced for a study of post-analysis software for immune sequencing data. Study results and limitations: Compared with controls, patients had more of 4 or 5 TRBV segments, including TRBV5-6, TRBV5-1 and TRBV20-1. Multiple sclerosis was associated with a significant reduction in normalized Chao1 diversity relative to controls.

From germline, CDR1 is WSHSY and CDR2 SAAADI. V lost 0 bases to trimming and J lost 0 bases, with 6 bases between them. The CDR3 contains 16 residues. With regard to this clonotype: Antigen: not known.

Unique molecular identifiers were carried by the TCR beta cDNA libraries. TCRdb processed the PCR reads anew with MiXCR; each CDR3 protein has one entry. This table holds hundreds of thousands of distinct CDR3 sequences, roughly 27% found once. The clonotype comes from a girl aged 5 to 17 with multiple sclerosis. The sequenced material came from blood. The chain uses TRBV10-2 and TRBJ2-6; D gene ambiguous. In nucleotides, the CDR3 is TGCGCCAGCAGTGAGTCGGAACACTCTGGGGCCAACGTCCTGACTTTC. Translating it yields CASSESEHSGANVLTF.